The 30 T cell receptor beta chains in this list originate from one sample, sequenced in a study of cytomegalovirus exposure and HLA in healthy donors. Primers included in the PCR were 60 Vbeta and 13 Jbeta primers. Sequenced by immunoSEQ multiplex PCR; TCRdb stores in-frame clones only, minus some. The repertoire holds tens of thousands of clones, with around four fifths as singletons. The sequencing input was PBMCs. The receptors shown here come from a male donor in good health and CMV-seropositive.

The chain carries TRBV2 and TRBJ2-5, with TRBD1 matching over 9 bases. V was pared by 2 bases and J by 5 bases, with 6 bases of the junction left unmatched. Germline loops: CDR1 SNHLY, CDR2 FYNNEI. The CDR3 has 15 amino acids. The CDR3 loop reads CASSEQGQGFETQYF. In DNA form, the CDR3 reads TGTGCCAGCAGTGAACAGGGACAGGGTTTCGAGACCCAGTACTTC. Variable domain in full (rest from reference TRBV2 and TRBJ2-5): EPEVTQTPSHQVTQMGQEVILRCVPISNHLYFYWYRQILGQKVEFLVSFYNNEISEKSEIFDDQFSVERPDGSNFTLKIRSTKLEDSAMYFCASSEQGQGFETQYFGPGTRLLVL.

This chain uses TRBV21-1 with TRBJ1-6; the D call of TRBD1 is as the table states it, not checked on the DNA. TRBV21-1 is described as a pseudogene. CDR3 size: 18 residues. CDR3 sequence (DNA): TGTGCCAGCAGCAAAAGTATCAACAGGCGTATGCATAATTCACCCCTCCACTTT. This codes for CASSKSINRRMHNSPLHF.

The rearrangement uses TRBV7-8 and TRBJ2-1, with 11 positions matching TRBD2. The length of the CDR3 is 19 residues. V shed 1 base, J shed 3 bases, and the junction held 11 bases outside the gene matches. Per germline, CDR1 SGHVS and CDR2 FQNEAQ. As DNA, the CDR3 is TGTGCCAGCAGCTTAGAAGTATTGGGACTAGCGGCCGTCTACAATGAGCAGTTCTTC. This gives the protein CASSLEVLGLAAVYNEQFF.

This clone was observed a single time. V is TRBV9 and J is TRBJ1-3; possibly TRBD1 for D (6 bases). The CDR3 runs 13 residues. Germline V lookup: CDR1 SGDLS, CDR2 YYNGEE. Trimming took 5 bases from V and 2 from J, leaving 8 bases between them. CDR3: CASRAGAGNTIYF. The CDR3 bases are TGTGCCAGCAGGGCAGGGGCTGGAAACACCATATATTTT.

J is TRBJ2-7 and V is TRBV5-1; TRBD1 matches 8 bases. This CDR3 has 13 amino acids. Germline CDR1 reads SGHRS; CDR2 reads YFSETQ. V shed 4 bases and J 3 bases; nucleotides not matched to a gene: 3. CDR3 residues: CASSRDRNYEQYF. The DNA of the CDR3 is TGCGCCAGCAGCCGGGACAGGAACTACGAGCAGTACTTC.

J is TRBJ1-6 and V is TRBV27; 10 bases are shared with TRBD1. CDR3 size: 18 residues. V lost 3 bases and J lost 2; bases outside the gene matches: 7. Germline CDR1 is MNHEY and CDR2 is SMNVEV (reference sequence). DNA for the CDR3: TGTGCCAGCAGTTTGGACAGGGGGTGGAGTACCTATAATTCACCCCTCCACTTT. The encoded protein is CASSLDRGWSTYNSPLHF.

The V and J genes are TRBV4-1 and TRBJ2-1, with D possibly matching TRBD1 (6 bases). This CDR3 has 15 residues. Between the trimmed V and J ends, which lost 1 base and 8 bases, there was a span of 15 bases. The V gene's germline CDR1 is MGHRA and CDR2 YSYEKL. CDR3 nucleotides: TGCGCCAGCAGCCAAGTTAGGCAGGGGACGGATGAGCAGTTCTTC. Residues: CASSQVRQGTDEQFF.

The CDR3 loop is CASSLPLDRNSYNEQFF. The DNA for the CDR3 is TGTGCCAGCAGCTTACCACTAGACAGGAATTCCTACAATGAGCAGTTCTTC. The chain combines TRBV7-6 with TRBJ2-1, with D possibly being TRBD1 (6 bases). Germline V gives CDR1 SGHVS, CDR2 FNYEAQ. This CDR3 has 17 amino acids. The ends were cut back, 2 bases at V and 1 base at J, with 15 bases in the middle.

The chain links TRBV6-5 to TRBJ1-4, with 7 bases identical to TRBD1. In germline, CDR1 is MNHEY, CDR2 SVGAGI. V shed 6 bases and J 3 bases; nucleotides not matched to a gene: 4. This CDR3 region has 14 residues. The CDR3, as DNA: TGTGCCAGCAGGACAGGGTGGGCTAATGAAAAACTGTTTTTT. It translates to CASRTGWANEKLFF.

The rearrangement links TRBV10-3 to TRBJ1-1, with TRBD1 matching over 7 bases. CDR1 and CDR2 (germline): ENHRY, SYGVKD. J lost 0 bases, V lost 4 bases, and 5 bases had no gene match. The CDR3 runs to 15 residues. The CDR3 sequence is CAISGDSPMNTEAFF. CDR3 sequence (DNA): TGTGCCATCAGTGGGGACAGCCCTATGAACACTGAAGCTTTCTTT.

The genes are TRBV28 and TRBJ1-1, with D possibly TRBD1 on 6 matching bases. The CDR3 spans 16 residues. Trimming shortened V by 6 bases and J by 4 bases, and 21 bases separated the two germline ends. Per germline, CDR1 MDHEN and CDR2 SYDVKM. CDR3 bases: TGTGCCAGCAGGGGAGGGGGGACGGGCCTTACCACTGAAGCTTTCTTT. Its protein is CASRGGGTGLTTEAFF.

There are a few counts of this clone. The J gene is TRBJ1-2, the V gene TRBV15; 7 bases match TRBD1. V was clipped by 0 bases and J by 2 bases; unmatched bases: 3. Germline-derived CDR1 and CDR2 are LNHNV and YYDKDF (reference sequence). The CDR3 runs 15 residues. CDR3 sequence (DNA): TGTGCCACCAGCAGAGAAACCAGGGGGAACTATGGCTACACCTTC. Translated: CATSRETRGNYGYTF.

The chain recombines TRBV9 with TRBJ1-1; tentatively, D is TRBD1 (6 bases). CDR3 length equals 14 residues. V was shortened by 0 bases and J by 2 bases, with 8 bases between the two germline ends. CDR1 SGDLS and CDR2 YYNGEE come from the germline V gene. CDR3 DNA sequence: TGTGCCAGCAGCGTAGACAGGGAAAACACTGAAGCTTTCTTT. Its protein product is CASSVDRENTEAFF.

The chain has TRBV7-6 and TRBJ2-7; possible D gene TRBD1, 5 bases. Trimming pared 2 bases from V and 3 bases from J, leaving 8 bases between. Germline V CDR1 and CDR2: SGHVS, FNYEAQ. CDR3 length equals 13 residues. Here the CDR3 DNA reads TGTGCCAGCAGCTTAAGACAGAGCTACGAGCAGTACTTC. Translated, it gives CASSLRQSYEQYF.

The chain employs TRBV7-6 and TRBJ2-3, with no clear D. The CDR3 contains 13 residues. Trimming left V 5 bases short and J 0 bases short, with 6 bases between. CDR1 SGHVS and CDR2 FNYEAQ come from the germline V gene. DNA of the CDR3: TGTGCCAGCAGCCCAGGAAGCACAGATACGCAGTATTTT. Protein sequence: CASSPGSTDTQYF.

This chain joins TRBV28 and TRBJ1-5, with D possibly TRBD1 on 5 matching bases. The ends were cut back, 7 bases at V and 7 bases at J, with 14 bases in the middle. The CDR3 spans 13 residues. The germline V gene encodes CDR1 MDHEN and CDR2 SYDVKM. CDR3 DNA sequence: TGTGCCAGCACCAACAGGCCTCTCCAGCCCCAGCATTTT. Amino acid sequence: CASTNRPLQPQHF.

The gene calls are TRBV6-1 and TRBJ1-5, with a weak D call TRBD1 (6 bases). V was shortened by 6 bases and J by 6 bases, with 18 bases between the two germline ends. Germline values: CDR1 MNHNS, CDR2 SASEGT. CDR3 length equals 15 residues. CDR3 nucleotides: TGTGCCAGCAGCAAAACAGGGTCCGGAGGTCAGCCCCAGCATTTT. It is translated as CASSKTGSGGQPQHF.

This chain uses TRBV6-1 with TRBJ1-1; 7 bases line up with TRBD1. Trimming cost V 4 bases and J 1 base; bases outside gene matches: 3. Germline V gives CDR1 MNHNS, CDR2 SASEGT. The CDR3 loop spans 14 amino acids. The CDR3 loop reads CASSVQGGNTEAFF. The CDR3 DNA follows: TGTGCCAGCAGTGTTCAGGGGGGGAACACTGAAGCTTTCTTT.

The chain couples TRBV10-3 to TRBJ1-5; maybe TRBD1 (6 bases). The ends were cut back, 4 bases at V and 4 bases at J, with 11 bases in the middle. Germline CDR1 is ENHRY and CDR2 is SYGVKD. This CDR3 comprises 14 residues. The CDR3 reads CAISGPGDNQPQHF. For the CDR3, the DNA is TGTGCCATCAGTGGTCCAGGGGATAATCAGCCCCAGCATTTT.

J is TRBJ1-1 and V is TRBV11-3; 8 bases agree with TRBD1. V gave up 5 bases and J gave up 2 bases; unmatched junction bases: 7. Germline CDR1 is SGHNT and CDR2 is YENEEA. This CDR3 has 15 residues. The CDR3 DNA reads TGTGCCAGCAGCCCAGGACAGGGAGATAACACTGAAGCTTTCTTT. Amino acids: CASSPGQGDNTEAFF.

This clone was detected only once. V usage is TRBV19 and J usage is TRBJ1-5, with a weak D call TRBD1 (6 bases). Germline lookup yields CDR1 LNHDA and CDR2 SQIVND (reference sequence). Between the trimmed V and J ends, which lost 3 bases and 0 bases, there was a span of 15 bases. This CDR3 spans 17 amino acids. This CDR3 is CASSILATGFSNQPQHF. The CDR3 region has the DNA TGTGCCAGTAGTATCTTAGCTACAGGGTTTAGCAATCAGCCCCAGCATTTT.

The chain is built from TRBV27 and TRBJ1-2; the match to TRBD1 covers 8 bases. With 6 bases clipped from V and 4 bases from J, the junction kept 4 bases outside the gene matches. Per the germline V gene, CDR1 is MNHEY and CDR2 is SMNVEV (reference sequence). The CDR3 is 13 residues long. CDR3 amino acids: CASRGDRLYGYTF. Written as DNA, the CDR3 is TGTGCCAGCAGGGGGGACAGGCTCTATGGCTACACCTTC.

V is TRBV7-6 and J is TRBJ2-5; TRBD1 is a possible D gene (5 bases). CDR3 length equals 13 residues. In germline, CDR1 is SGHVS, CDR2 FNYEAQ. Trimming pared 5 bases from V and 5 bases from J, leaving 12 bases between. CDR3 in amino acids: CASSHDSRETQYF. CDR3 DNA sequence: TGTGCCAGCAGCCATGACAGTAGGGAGACCCAGTACTTC.

The chain joins TRBV19 to TRBJ2-1; no clear D. Trimming left V 3 bases short and J 0 bases short, with 6 bases between. There are 14 residues in the CDR3. Germline values: CDR1 LNHDA, CDR2 SQIVND (reference sequence). The CDR3 region has the DNA TGTGCCAGTAGTATGGCAGGCTCCTACAATGAGCAGTTCTTC. Translated, it gives CASSMAGSYNEQFF. Together with reference TRBV19 and TRBJ2-1, the CDR3 gives the full variable domain: DGGITQSPKYLFRKEGQNVTLSCEQNLNHDAMYWYRQDPGQGLRLIYYSQIVNDFQKGDIAEGYSVSREKKESFPLTVTSAQKNPTAFYLCASSMAGSYNEQFFGPGTRLTVL.

V gene TRBV6-5 combines with J gene TRBJ2-7; D remains ambiguous. Germline CDR1 reads MNHEY; CDR2 reads SVGAGI. V dropped 2 bases and J dropped 6 bases, with 11 bases sitting between them. The CDR3 contains 13 residues. The CDR3 is CASSYPAGGEQYF. CDR3 coding DNA: TGTGCCAGCAGTTACCCCGCCGGCGGCGAGCAGTACTTC.

This chain joins TRBV5-1 and TRBJ1-1, with 10 bases lining up with TRBD1. The CDR3 loop spans 14 amino acids. Germline CDR1 is SGHRS and CDR2 is YFSETQ. With V trimmed by 0 bases and J by 6 bases, 2 bases remained unmatched. The CDR3 sequence is CASSLGGTGAEAFF. For the CDR3, the DNA is TGCGCCAGCAGCTTGGGGGGGACAGGGGCTGAAGCTTTCTTT.

The chain joins TRBV5-4 to TRBJ2-2, with 12 bases aligning to TRBD2. Looked up from germline, CDR1 is SGHNT and CDR2 is YYREEE (reference sequence). The trim removed 1 base at V and 7 bases at J, leaving 8 bases unmatched. This CDR3 contains 17 residues. The chain's CDR3 is CASSLPSSGGAGGELFF. CDR3 nucleotide sequence: TGTGCCAGCAGCTTGCCCTCTAGCGGGGGGGCCGGCGGGGAGCTGTTTTTT.

This clone was observed once. The CDR3 DNA is TGTGCCAGCTTCCCCTATAGCGGGGGGACTCACGAGCAGTACTTC. Translation gives CASFPYSGGTHEQYF. The chain combines TRBV11-2 with TRBJ2-7, with 10 bases lining up with TRBD2. The CDR3 extends over 15 amino acids. Germline CDR1 is SGHAT and CDR2 is FQNNGV. Trimming at V came to 8 bases and at J to 5 bases, leaving 12 bases not matched to a gene. The full variable domain, rest sourced from reference TRBV11-2 and TRBJ2-7, is EAGVAQSPRYKIIEKRQSVAFWCNPISGHATLYWYQQILGQGPKLLIQFQNNGVVDDSQLPKDRFSAERLKGVDSTLKIQPAKLEDSAVYLCASFPYSGGTHEQYFGPGTRLTVT.

The chain combines TRBV9 with TRBJ2-5; D may be TRBD1 (6 bases). Germline assignment: CDR1 SGDLS and CDR2 YYNGEE. Trimming pared 0 bases from V and 1 base from J, leaving 7 bases between. The CDR3 is made up of 14 amino acids. The CDR3 DNA reads TGTGCCAGCAGCGTAGGACAGGCCCAAGAGACCCAGTACTTC. Protein: CASSVGQAQETQYF.

The chain is built from TRBV19 and TRBJ2-6; maybe TRBD2 (7 bases). From germline, CDR1 is LNHDA and CDR2 SQIVND (reference sequence). The CDR3 sequence is 17 residues long. Deletions cut 4 bases from V and 2 bases from J, with 15 bases between. CDR3 residues: CASSRLGGAAGANVLTF. The CDR3 region has the DNA TGTGCCAGTAGTAGGCTGGGGGGGGCGGCTGGGGCCAACGTCCTGACTTTC.